This T cell receptor (beta chain) was identified in a study of beta chain features in type 1 diabetes. Each of the CD4+ naive, central memory, regulatory and stem cell-like memory populations was sorted via CD45RO/CCR7/CD25/CD127/CD95/CD27. Sorted populations all had greater than 95% purity. cDNA synthesis used the whole RNA isolate, giving expressed TCRB sequences. Produced via immunoSEQ multiplex PCR; TCRdb's table is partial and in-frame only. The sample shows 250,000 to 300,000 clones, about 8.5% of them seen only once. The CDR3 runs to 15 residues. The junction had 6 bases not matched to a gene; V was cut back by 3 bases and J by 1 base. Germline CDR1 SGHDT, CDR2 YYEEEE.

Input material: central memory CD4+ T cells from blood. The rearrangement uses TRBV5-6 and TRBJ2-5; 7 bases fit TRBD1. This receptor was obtained from a woman aged 18-30 years in good health. The CDR3 here is CASSSRRDSQETQYF. The CDR3 coding sequence is TGTGCCAGCAGCTCACGACGGGACAGCCAAGAGACCCAGTACTTC.